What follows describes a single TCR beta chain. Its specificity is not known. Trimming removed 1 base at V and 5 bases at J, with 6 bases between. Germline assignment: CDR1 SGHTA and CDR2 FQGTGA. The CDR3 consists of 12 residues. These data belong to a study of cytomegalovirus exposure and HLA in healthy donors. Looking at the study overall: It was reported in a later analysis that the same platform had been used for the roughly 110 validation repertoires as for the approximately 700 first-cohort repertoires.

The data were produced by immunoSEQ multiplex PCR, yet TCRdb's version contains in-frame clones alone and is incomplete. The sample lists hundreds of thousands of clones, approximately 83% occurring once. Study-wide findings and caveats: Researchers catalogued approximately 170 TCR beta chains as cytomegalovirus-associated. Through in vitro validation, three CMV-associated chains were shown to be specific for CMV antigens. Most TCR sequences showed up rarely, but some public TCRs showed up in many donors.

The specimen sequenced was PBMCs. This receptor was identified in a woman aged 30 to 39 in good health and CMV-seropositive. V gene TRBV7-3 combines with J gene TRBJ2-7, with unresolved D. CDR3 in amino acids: CASSLRANEQYF. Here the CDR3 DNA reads TGTGCCAGCAGCTTAAGGGCCAACGAGCAGTACTTC.